These 2 T cell receptor beta chains were sequenced from one sample in a study of T cell repertoires in cytomegalovirus infection. TCRdb called the reads again in MiXCR, with one record for every CDR3 protein. The sample has roughly 180,000 distinct CDR3 sequences; less than 25% are singletons. Their specific antigens are unknown. Source: CD8+ T cells from cultured PBMCs, taken from culture after CMV antigen stimulation. The receptors were gathered from a human donor in good health (CMV status not recorded). Some clones in this sample may be carry-over from other donors' samples.

This chain uses TRBV7-9 with TRBJ2-7; TRBD1 agrees at 8 bases. The CDR3 covers 18 residues. Germline CDR1 is SEHNR and CDR2 is FQNEAQ (reference sequence). V dropped 5 bases and J dropped 2; count of bases not matched to a gene: 17. The CDR3 protein is CASSPPGQVIGRAYEQYF. DNA for the CDR3: TGTGCCAGCAGCCCCCCGGGACAGGTTATAGGACGGGCCTACGAGCAGTACTTC. The full variable domain, completed using reference TRBV7-9 and TRBJ2-7, is DTGVSQNPRHKITKRGQNVTFRCDPISEHNRLYWYRQTLGQGPEFLTYFQNEAQLEKSRLLSDRFSAERPKGSFSTLEIQRTEQGDSAMYLCASSPPGQVIGRAYEQYFGPGTRLTVT.

The chain has TRBV7-9 and TRBJ2-7; D tentatively reads TRBD1 or TRBD2 (5 bases each). The V end was cut by 5 bases, the J end by 3 bases, with 11 bases between. This CDR3 is 13 amino acids long. The germline CDR1 and CDR2 sequences are SEHNR and FQNEAQ (reference sequence). The CDR3 spells CASSVGANYEQYF. In DNA, the CDR3 is TGTGCCAGCAGCGTCGGGGCCAACTACGAGCAGTACTTC. The variable domain in full, with the rest retrieved from reference TRBV7-9 and TRBJ2-7, is DTGVSQNPRHKITKRGQNVTFRCDPISEHNRLYWYRQTLGQGPEFLTYFQNEAQLEKSRLLSDRFSAERPKGSFSTLEIQRTEQGDSAMYLCASSVGANYEQYFGPGTRLTVT.